This record covers a single T cell receptor beta chain. What was sequenced were expressed TCRB transcripts, since all of the isolated RNA had been reverse transcribed. Naive, central memory and regulatory T cell samples came to a mean of approximately 3.6 million reads. Measured with immunoSEQ multiplex PCR; TCRdb has only the in-frame clones, and not every one. The sample has hundreds of thousands of clones; roughly 16% are singletons. The sample comes from a study of beta chain features in type 1 diabetes. With 1 base removed from V and 6 bases from J, the gap between germline ends came to 4 bases. This CDR3 comprises 12 residues. Per the germline V gene, CDR1 is SGHVS and CDR2 is FQNEAQ. Cell sorting via CD45RO/CCR7/CD25/CD127/CD95/CD27 was performed to obtain CD4+ naive, central memory, regulatory and stem cell-like memory cells.

Material for sequencing was naive CD4+ T cells from blood. The receptor was isolated from a woman aged 18-30 years in good health. This chain uses TRBV7-8 with TRBJ1-5; D not resolved. The CDR3 DNA sequence: TGTGCCAGCAGCTTAGGGGGTCAGCCCCAGCATTTT. Translation: CASSLGGQPQHF.